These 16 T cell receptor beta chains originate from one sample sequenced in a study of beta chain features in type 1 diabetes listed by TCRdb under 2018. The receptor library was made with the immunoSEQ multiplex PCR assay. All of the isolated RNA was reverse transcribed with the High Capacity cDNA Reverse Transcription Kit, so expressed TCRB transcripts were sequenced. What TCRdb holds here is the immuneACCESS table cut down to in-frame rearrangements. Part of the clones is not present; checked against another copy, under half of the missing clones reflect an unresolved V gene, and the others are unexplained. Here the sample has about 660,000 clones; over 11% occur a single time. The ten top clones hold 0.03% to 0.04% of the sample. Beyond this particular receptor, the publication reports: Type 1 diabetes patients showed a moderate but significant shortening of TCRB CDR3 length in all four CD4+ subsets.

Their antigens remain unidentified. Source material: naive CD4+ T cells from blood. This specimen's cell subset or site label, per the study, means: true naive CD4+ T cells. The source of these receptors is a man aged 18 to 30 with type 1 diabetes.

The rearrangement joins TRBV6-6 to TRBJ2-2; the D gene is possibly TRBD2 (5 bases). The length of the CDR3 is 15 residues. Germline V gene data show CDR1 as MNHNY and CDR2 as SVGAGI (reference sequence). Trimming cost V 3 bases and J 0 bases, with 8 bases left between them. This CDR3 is CASSYEGANTGELFF. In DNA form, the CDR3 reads TGTGCCAGCAGTTATGAGGGTGCGAACACCGGGGAGCTGTTTTTT.

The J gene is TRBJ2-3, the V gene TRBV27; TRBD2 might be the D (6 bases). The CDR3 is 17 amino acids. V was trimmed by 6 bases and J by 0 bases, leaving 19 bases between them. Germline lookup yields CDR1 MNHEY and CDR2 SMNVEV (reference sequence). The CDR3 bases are TGTGCCAGCAGCCAAATGCGGTGGGGGACTAGCACAGATACGCAGTATTTT. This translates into CASSQMRWGTSTDTQYF.

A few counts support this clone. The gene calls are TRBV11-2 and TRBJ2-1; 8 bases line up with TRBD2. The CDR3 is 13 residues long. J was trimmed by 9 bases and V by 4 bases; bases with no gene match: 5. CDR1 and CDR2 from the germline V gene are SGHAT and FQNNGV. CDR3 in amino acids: CASSWALAGEQFF. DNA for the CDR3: TGTGCCAGCAGCTGGGCGCTAGCGGGTGAGCAGTTCTTC.

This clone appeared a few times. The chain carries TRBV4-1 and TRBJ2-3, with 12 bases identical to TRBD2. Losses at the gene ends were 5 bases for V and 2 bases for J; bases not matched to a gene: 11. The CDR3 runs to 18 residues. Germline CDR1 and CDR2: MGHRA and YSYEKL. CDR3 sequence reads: CASSEVEGLAGNTDTQYF. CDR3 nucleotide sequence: TGCGCCAGCAGCGAAGTGGAAGGACTAGCGGGAAACACAGATACGCAGTATTTT.

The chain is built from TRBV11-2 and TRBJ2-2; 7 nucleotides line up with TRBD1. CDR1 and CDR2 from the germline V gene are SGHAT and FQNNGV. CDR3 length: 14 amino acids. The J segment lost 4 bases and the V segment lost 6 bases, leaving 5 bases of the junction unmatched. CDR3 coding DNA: TGTGCCAGCAGTCAAGACAGGGTCACCGGGGAGCTGTTTTTT. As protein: CASSQDRVTGELFF.

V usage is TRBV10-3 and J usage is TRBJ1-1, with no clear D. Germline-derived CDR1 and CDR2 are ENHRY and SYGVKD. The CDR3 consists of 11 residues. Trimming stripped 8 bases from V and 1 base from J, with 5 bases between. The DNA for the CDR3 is TGTGCCATCGGGCAGAACACTGAAGCTTTCTTT. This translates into CAIGQNTEAFF.

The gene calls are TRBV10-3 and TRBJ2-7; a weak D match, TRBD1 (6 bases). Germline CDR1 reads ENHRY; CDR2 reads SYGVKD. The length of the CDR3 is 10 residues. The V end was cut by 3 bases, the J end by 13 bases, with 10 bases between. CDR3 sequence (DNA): TGTGCCATCAGTGATTCCAGGGGCTACTTC. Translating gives CAISDSRGYF.

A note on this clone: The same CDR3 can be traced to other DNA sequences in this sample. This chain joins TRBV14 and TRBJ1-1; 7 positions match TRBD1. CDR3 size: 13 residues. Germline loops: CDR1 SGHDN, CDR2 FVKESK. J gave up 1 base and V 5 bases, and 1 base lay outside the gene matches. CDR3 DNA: TGTGCCAGCAGCAGGGACAGGAACACTGAAGCTTTCTTT. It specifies CASSRDRNTEAFF.

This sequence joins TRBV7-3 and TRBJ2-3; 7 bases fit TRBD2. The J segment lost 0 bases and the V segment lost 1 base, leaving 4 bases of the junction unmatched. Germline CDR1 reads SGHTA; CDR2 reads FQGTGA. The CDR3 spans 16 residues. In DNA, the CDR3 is TGTGCCAGCAGCTTAAGGGAGGGCGGCAGCACAGATACGCAGTATTTT. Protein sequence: CASSLREGGSTDTQYF.

The CDR3 DNA follows: TGCACCAGCAGCCCCCGAAATCCAGGGCTAGAGACCCAGTACTTC. Translation gives CTSSPRNPGLETQYF. The chain employs TRBV1 and TRBJ2-5; the table's D gene call, TRBD1, was not cross checked with the DNA. TRBV1 is a listed pseudogene. The CDR3 covers 15 residues.

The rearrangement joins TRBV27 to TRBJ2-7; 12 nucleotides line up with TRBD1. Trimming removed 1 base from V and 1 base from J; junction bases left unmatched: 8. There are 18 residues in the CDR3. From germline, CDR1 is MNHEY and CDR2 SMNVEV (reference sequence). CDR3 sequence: CASSLLGTGGRPSYEQYF. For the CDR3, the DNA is TGTGCCAGCAGTTTATTGGGGACAGGGGGCAGACCTTCCTACGAGCAGTACTTC.

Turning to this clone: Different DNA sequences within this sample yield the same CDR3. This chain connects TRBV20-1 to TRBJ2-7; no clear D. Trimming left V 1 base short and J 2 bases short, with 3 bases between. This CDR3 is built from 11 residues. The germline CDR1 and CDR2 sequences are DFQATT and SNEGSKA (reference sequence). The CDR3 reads CSARVTYEQYF. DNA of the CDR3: TGCAGTGCTAGAGTTACCTACGAGCAGTACTTC.

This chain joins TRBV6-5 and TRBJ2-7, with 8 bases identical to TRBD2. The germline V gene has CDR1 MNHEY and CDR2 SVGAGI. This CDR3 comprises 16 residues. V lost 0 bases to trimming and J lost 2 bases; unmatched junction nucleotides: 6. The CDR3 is CASSYSSGGGTYEQYF. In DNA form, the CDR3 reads TGTGCCAGCAGTTACTCGTCTGGCGGGGGGACCTACGAGCAGTACTTC.

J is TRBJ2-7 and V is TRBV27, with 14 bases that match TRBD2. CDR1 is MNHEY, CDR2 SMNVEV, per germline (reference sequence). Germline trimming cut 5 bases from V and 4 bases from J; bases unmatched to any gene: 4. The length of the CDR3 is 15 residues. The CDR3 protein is CASSHGTSGSYEQYF. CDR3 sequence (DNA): TGTGCCAGCAGTCACGGGACTAGCGGGAGTTACGAGCAGTACTTC.

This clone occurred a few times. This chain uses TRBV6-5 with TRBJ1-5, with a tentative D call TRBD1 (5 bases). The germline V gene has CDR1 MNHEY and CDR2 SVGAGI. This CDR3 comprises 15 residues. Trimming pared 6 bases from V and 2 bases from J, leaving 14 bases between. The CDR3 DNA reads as TGTGCCAGCAGCCGGACATCGACGGGCAATCAGCCCCAGCATTTT. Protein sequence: CASSRTSTGNQPQHF.

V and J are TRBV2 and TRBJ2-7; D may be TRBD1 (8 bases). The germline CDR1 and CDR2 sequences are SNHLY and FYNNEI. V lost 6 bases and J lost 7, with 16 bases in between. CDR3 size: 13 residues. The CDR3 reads CASSNGQGGEQYF. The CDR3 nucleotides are TGTGCCAGCAGCAATGGACAGGGAGGGGAGCAGTACTTC.